The sample holds many counts of the clone carrying this TCR beta chain. This specimen belongs to a study of tumor-infiltrating lymphocytes in oesophageal squamous cell carcinoma. A single record per CDR3 protein comes from TCRdb applying MiXCR to the PCR reads. The sample has around 15,000 distinct CDR3 sequences, 45% to 50% seen once. This CDR3 is built from 13 residues. Germline loops: CDR1 MNHNS, CDR2 SASEGT. The trim removed 8 bases at V and 7 bases at J, leaving 10 bases unmatched. Sequencing was performed on esophageal tumor tissue. The sequence was obtained from a male donor with esophageal squamous cell carcinoma. V usage is TRBV6-1 and J usage is TRBJ2-7, with TRBD2 identical over 8 bases. CDR3 residues: CASSGGADNEQYF. CDR3 nucleotides: TGTGCCAGCTCCGGGGGGGCCGATAATGAGCAGTACTTC.